These T cell receptor beta chains were read from a single sample in a study of blood T cells in healthy people across ages. TCRdb reprocessed the 5' RACE reads with MiXCR, giving one entry per CDR3 protein. The data contain 270,000 or so distinct CDR3 sequences, roughly 29% of them singletons. Sequencing input: blood. The source of these receptors is a woman in her 70s in good health. The CDR3 runs from the conserved cysteine through the conserved F or W. D genes are given only for firm matches. Clone size is given for some rows only: seen once, a few or many times, or a class if the clone is expanded.

v_call	j_call	d_call	clone_size	cdr3_nt	cdr3_aa
TRBV28	TRBJ1-3	NA	few	TGTGCCAGCAGTTTAAGGGTTGGCGGAAACACCATATATTTT	CASSLRVGGNTIYF
TRBV20-1	TRBJ2-1	TRBD2	many	TGCAGTGCTAGGAGGGGGAGCGGGAGGGCTAATGAGCAGTTCTTC	CSARRGSGRANEQFF
TRBV5-1	TRBJ2-2	NA	many	TGCGCCAGCAGCTTGGACGGCCAGGCGAACACCGGGGAGCTGTTTTTT	CASSLDGQANTGELFF
TRBV6-1	TRBJ2-7	NA	NA	TGTGCCAGCAGTGAGCCCGGGACTGTTACGCGTGAGCAGTACTTC	CASSEPGTVTREQYF
TRBV18	TRBJ2-3	NA	NA	TGTGCCAGCTCACCAGGGCAGGCGAGCACAGATACGCAGTATTTT	CASSPGQASTDTQYF
TRBV29-1	TRBJ2-5	NA	few	TGCAGCGTTGATTTCACGGTGAGGGAGACCCAGTACTTC	CSVDFTVRETQYF
TRBV15	TRBJ1-1	TRBD1	many	TGTGCCACCAGCAGAGGGACGCCGGGACAGGGGGTAGCTTTCTTT	CATSRGTPGQGVAFF
TRBV19	TRBJ2-7	NA	NA	TGTGCCAGTAGTATCAAACCAGCCTACGAGCAGTACTTC	CASSIKPAYEQYF
TRBV7-9	TRBJ2-1	TRBD2	NA	TGTGCCAGCAGACCCGGACTAGCGGGGTACAACGAGCAGTTCTTC	CASRPGLAGYNEQFF
TRBV5-6	TRBJ2-2	TRBD1	NA	TGTGCCAGCAGCTTGGTGGACAGGGCGGGGACCGGGGAGCTGTTTTTT	CASSLVDRAGTGELFF
TRBV19	TRBJ1-1	NA	few	TGTGCCAGTAGTCTCGACAGGTCGGCAGAAGCTTTCTTT	CASSLDRSAEAFF
TRBV6-1	TRBJ1-2	NA	NA	TGTGCCAGCAGCGGACGGGCTTCTAACTATGGCTACACCTTC	CASSGRASNYGYTF
TRBV10-3	TRBJ2-2	NA	few	TGTGCCACAGCTTTGGACACCGGGGAGCTGTTTTTT	CATALDTGELFF
TRBV6-2/TRBV6-3	TRBJ2-1	TRBD2	few	TGTGCCAGCAGCCCTCCACTAGCGGGAGGTGATAATGAGCAGTTCTTC	CASSPPLAGGDNEQFF
TRBV2	TRBJ2-7	NA	NA	TGTGCCAGCAGAAGACTGAGCTCCTACGAGCAGTACTTC	CASRRLSSYEQYF
TRBV7-2	TRBJ1-1	NA	NA	TGTGCCAGCAGCTTGTCAGTCCCGGCTGAAGCTTTCTTT	CASSLSVPAEAFF
TRBV11-1	TRBJ1-1	NA	few	TGCGCCAGCAGCCCCAGACAGGTTCCTGAAGCTTTCTTT	CASSPRQVPEAFF
TRBV19	TRBJ1-1	NA	NA	TGTGCCAGTAGTATCGCTGGGGTGGCTGAAGCTTTCTTT	CASSIAGVAEAFF
TRBV7-9	TRBJ2-1	NA	NA	TGTGCCAGCAGCTTTACTTTGACCGTAGGAGGGTACAATGAGCAGTTCTTC	CASSFTLTVGGYNEQFF
TRBV5-6	TRBJ2-3	TRBD2	few	TGTGCCAGCAGCCCTGGACTAGCGGCGCAGTATTTT	CASSPGLAAQYF
TRBV13	TRBJ1-1	TRBD1	many	TGTGCCAGCAGCTCTGACAGGGGGGCGGGGAACACTGAAGCTTTCTTT	CASSSDRGAGNTEAFF
TRBV15	TRBJ1-1	TRBD1	NA	TGTGCCACCAGCACCATGACAGGGGACTTGAAAACTTTCTTT	CATSTMTGDLKTFF
TRBV12-3/TRBV12-4	TRBJ2-7	NA	few	TGTGCCAGCAGTTTAACCTCCGAGCAGTACTTC	CASSLTSEQYF
TRBV27	TRBJ2-5	NA	NA	TGTGCCAGCAGTTTACAGGGGTGGGGGACCCGGTACTTC	CASSLQGWGTRYF
TRBV29-1	TRBJ2-1	NA	NA	TGCAGCGTTGAAGAGAGTCTAGGCCGGCAGTTCTTC	CSVEESLGRQFF
TRBV3-1	TRBJ1-2	NA	NA	TGTGCCAGCAGCCAAACGGGGGGCTATGGCTACACCTTC	CASSQTGGYGYTF
TRBV5-1	TRBJ2-5	TRBD1	once	TGCGCCAGCAGCTTGCAAGGGGGGACAGGGGATCGGGAGACCCAGTACTTC	CASSLQGGTGDRETQYF
TRBV5-1	TRBJ2-7	NA	many	TGCGCCAGCAGCTTGGGGGCGCGGGTCTACGAGCAGTACTTC	CASSLGARVYEQYF
TRBV5-1	TRBJ2-6	NA	NA	TGCGCCAGCAGCTTGGACTGGGTAGGGGGTGCTGGGGCCAACGTCCTGACTTTC	CASSLDWVGGAGANVLTF
TRBV7-2	TRBJ2-7	TRBD2	few	TGTGCCAGCAGCTCGGGCGCCGCTAGCGGGAGGATCAACGAGCAGTACTTC	CASSSGAASGRINEQYF
TRBV5-5	TRBJ1-4	TRBD1	NA	TGTGCCAGCAGAAACGACAGGGACCCTTTGAAGAAACTGTTTTTT	CASRNDRDPLKKLFF
TRBV24-1	TRBJ1-1	TRBD1	few	TGTGCCACCAGTGGACAGGGCGGCATTGAAGCTTTCTTT	CATSGQGGIEAFF
TRBV29-1	TRBJ2-1	TRBD2	NA	TGCAGCGTTGATCCAGCGGGAGGGCCAAATGAGCAGTTCTTC	CSVDPAGGPNEQFF
TRBV7-9	TRBJ1-4	NA	NA	TGTGCCAGCAGCTCCCTTAGCGTTCCTAATGAAAAACTGTTTTTT	CASSSLSVPNEKLFF
TRBV6-1	TRBJ2-1	NA	few	TGTGCCAGCACTGTCGGCAGGGGGGACAATGAGCAGTTCTTC	CASTVGRGDNEQFF
TRBV20-1	TRBJ2-5	NA	NA	TGCAGCGCTAGTCTCACAGTTCGAGAGACCCAGTACTTC	CSASLTVRETQYF
TRBV24-1	TRBJ2-1	TRBD1	NA	TGTGCCACCACTGCTGCCGGGACAGGGCCCAATGAGCAGTTCTTC	CATTAAGTGPNEQFF
TRBV29-1	TRBJ2-7	TRBD2	few	TGCAGCGCCACTAGCGACAACTCCTACGAGCAGTACTTC	CSATSDNSYEQYF
TRBV7-9	TRBJ2-1	NA	few	TGTGCCAGCAGCCGACAAGGACCGCCATACAATGAGCAGTTCTTC	CASSRQGPPYNEQFF
TRBV28	TRBJ1-2	NA	NA	TGTGCCAGCAGTTTGCAGGGGTCCGGTGGCTACACCTTC	CASSLQGSGGYTF
TRBV20-1	TRBJ2-6	NA	few	TGCAGTGCTACCCTAACTCGCTCTGGGGCCAACGTCCTGACTTTC	CSATLTRSGANVLTF
TRBV7-2	TRBJ1-5	NA	NA	TGTGCCAGCAGCTTCGGGAGGGGGGATCAGCCCCAGCATTTT	CASSFGRGDQPQHF
TRBV5-1	TRBJ2-1	NA	few	TGCGCCAGCAGGGACATGAGCGACAATGAGCAGTTCTTC	CASRDMSDNEQFF
TRBV9	TRBJ2-5	NA	NA	TGTGCCAGCAGCGTAGGAAGGATGGGAGCCGAGGAGACCCAGTACTTC	CASSVGRMGAEETQYF
TRBV5-1	TRBJ1-3	TRBD1	once	TGCGCCAGCAGGTCTGGACAGGCCGGAAACACCATATATTTT	CASRSGQAGNTIYF
TRBV2	TRBJ2-5	NA	NA	TGTGCCAGCAAAGTCCCCAACAGGGACCAAGAGACCCAGTACTTC	CASKVPNRDQETQYF
TRBV28	TRBJ1-2	TRBD1	few	TGTGCCAGCAAAACCGGGACAGGGAATTCCGGCTACACCTTC	CASKTGTGNSGYTF
TRBV20-1	TRBJ2-5	NA	many	TGCAGTGCTAGAGATAATCGCCCTAGTGCGACCCAGTACTTC	CSARDNRPSATQYF
TRBV7-6	TRBJ2-5	NA	NA	TGTGCCAGCAGCTTAGGAGTGGGACTGCAGACCCAGTACTTC	CASSLGVGLQTQYF
TRBV5-1	TRBJ1-3	NA	NA	TGCGCCAGCAGCTCTGACACCTCTGGAAACGCCATATATTTT	CASSSDTSGNAIYF
TRBV12-3/TRBV12-4	TRBJ2-1	TRBD2	few	TGTGCCAGCAGTTCGACTAGCGGGAGTCCTGAGCAGTTCTTC	CASSSTSGSPEQFF
TRBV29-1	TRBJ1-1	NA	NA	TGCAGCGTTGAACACGGTCCCACTGAAGCTTTCTTT	CSVEHGPTEAFF
TRBV12-5	TRBJ2-7	NA	few	TGTGCTAGGCTAGATCGGGATTACGAGCAGTACTTC	CARLDRDYEQYF